The sequence of this TCR beta chain was determined in a study of cytomegalovirus exposure and HLA in healthy donors. The PCR ran on 60 Vbeta and 13 Jbeta primers. Profiled with immunoSEQ multiplex PCR; TCRdb holds only in-frame clones, not every one. The data show 110,000 or so clones, about three quarters seen once. V lost 1 base and J lost 0, with 9 bases in between. Germline V gene sequence: CDR1 SEHNR, CDR2 FQNEAQ (reference sequence). The CDR3 length is 15 residues. The material sequenced was PBMCs. This rearrangement joins TRBV7-9 to TRBJ1-1; D gene unclear. The origin of this receptor is a male donor in good health and CMV-seronegative. CDR3 in DNA: TGTGCCAGCAGCTTAGACGGAGAGCTGAACACTGAAGCTTTCTTT. Translated, it gives CASSLDGELNTEAFF.